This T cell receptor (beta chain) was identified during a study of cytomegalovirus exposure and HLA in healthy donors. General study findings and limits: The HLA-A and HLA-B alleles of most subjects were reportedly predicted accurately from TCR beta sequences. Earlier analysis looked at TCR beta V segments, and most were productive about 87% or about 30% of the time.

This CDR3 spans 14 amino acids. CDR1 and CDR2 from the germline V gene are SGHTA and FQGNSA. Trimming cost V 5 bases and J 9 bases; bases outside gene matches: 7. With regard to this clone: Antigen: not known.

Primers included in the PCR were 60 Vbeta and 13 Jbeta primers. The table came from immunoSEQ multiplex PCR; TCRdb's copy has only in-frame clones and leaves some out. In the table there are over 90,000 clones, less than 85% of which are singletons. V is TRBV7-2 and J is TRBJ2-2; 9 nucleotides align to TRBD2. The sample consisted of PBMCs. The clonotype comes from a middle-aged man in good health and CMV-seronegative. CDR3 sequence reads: CASSPGTSSWELFF. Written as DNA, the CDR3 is TGTGCCAGCAGCCCCGGGACTAGCAGTTGGGAGCTGTTTTTT.